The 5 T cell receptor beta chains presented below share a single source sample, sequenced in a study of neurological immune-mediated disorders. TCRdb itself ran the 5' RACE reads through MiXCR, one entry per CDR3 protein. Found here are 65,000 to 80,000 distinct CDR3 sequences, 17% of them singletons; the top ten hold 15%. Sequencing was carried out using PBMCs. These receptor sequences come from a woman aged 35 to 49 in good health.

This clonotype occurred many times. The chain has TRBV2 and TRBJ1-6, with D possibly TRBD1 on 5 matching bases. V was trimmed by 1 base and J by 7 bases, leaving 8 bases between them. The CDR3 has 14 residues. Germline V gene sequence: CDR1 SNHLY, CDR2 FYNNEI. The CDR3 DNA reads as TGTGCCAGCAGTGAAGAGGGGAGGAATTCACCCCTCCACTTT. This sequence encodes CASSEEGRNSPLHF.

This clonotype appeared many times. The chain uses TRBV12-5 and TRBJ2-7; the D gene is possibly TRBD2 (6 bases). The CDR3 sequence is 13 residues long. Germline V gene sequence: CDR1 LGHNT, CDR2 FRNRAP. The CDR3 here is CALSGEATYEQYF. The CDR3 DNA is TGTGCCCTTTCCGGGGAGGCGACCTACGAGCAGTACTTC. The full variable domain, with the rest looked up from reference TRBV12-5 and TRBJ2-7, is DARVTQTPRHKVTEMGQEVTMRCQPILGHNTVFWYRQTMMQGLELLAYFRNRAPLDDSGMPKDRFSAEMPDATLATLKIQPSEPRDSAVYFCALSGEATYEQYFGPGTRLTVT.

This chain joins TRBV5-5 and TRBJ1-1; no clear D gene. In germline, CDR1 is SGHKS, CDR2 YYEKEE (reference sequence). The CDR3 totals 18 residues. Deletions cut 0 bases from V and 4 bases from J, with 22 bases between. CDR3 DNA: TGTGCCAGCAGCTTGGTGCGGGGTGTGGGGAATTACGGCACTGAAGCTTTCTTT. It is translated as CASSLVRGVGNYGTEAFF.

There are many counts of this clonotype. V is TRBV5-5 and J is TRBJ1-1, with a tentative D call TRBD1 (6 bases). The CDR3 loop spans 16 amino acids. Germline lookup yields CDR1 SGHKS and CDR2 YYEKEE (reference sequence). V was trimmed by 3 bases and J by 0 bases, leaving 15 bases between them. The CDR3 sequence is CASSSTRQDMNTEAFF. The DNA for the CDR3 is TGTGCCAGCAGCTCCACGAGACAGGACATGAACACTGAAGCTTTCTTT.

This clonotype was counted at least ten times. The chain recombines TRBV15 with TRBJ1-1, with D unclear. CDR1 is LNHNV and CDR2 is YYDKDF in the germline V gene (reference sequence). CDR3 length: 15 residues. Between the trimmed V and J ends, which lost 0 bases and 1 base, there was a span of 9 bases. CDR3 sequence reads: CATSRDYGENTEAFF. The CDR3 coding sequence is TGTGCCACCAGCAGAGATTATGGAGAGAACACTGAAGCTTTCTTT.